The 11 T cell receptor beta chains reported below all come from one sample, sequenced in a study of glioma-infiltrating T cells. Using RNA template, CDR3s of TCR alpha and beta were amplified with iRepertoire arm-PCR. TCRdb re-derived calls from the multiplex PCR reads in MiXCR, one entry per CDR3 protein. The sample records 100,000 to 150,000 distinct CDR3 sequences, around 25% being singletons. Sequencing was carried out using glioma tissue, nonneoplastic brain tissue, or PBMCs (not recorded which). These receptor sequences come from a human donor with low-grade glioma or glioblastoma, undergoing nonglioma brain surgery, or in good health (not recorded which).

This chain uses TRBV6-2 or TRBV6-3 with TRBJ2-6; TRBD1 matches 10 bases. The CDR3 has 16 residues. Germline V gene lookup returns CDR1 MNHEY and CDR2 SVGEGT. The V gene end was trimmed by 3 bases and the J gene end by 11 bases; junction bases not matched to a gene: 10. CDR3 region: CASSYNPTGGRHVLTF. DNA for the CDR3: TGTGCCAGCAGTTATAACCCGACAGGGGGCCGTCACGTCCTGACTTTC.

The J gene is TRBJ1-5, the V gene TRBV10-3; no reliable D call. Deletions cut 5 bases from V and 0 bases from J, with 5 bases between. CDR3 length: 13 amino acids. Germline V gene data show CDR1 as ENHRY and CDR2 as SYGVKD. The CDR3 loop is CAISFSSNQPQHF. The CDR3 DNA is TGTGCCATCAGTTTCAGTAGCAATCAGCCCCAGCATTTT.

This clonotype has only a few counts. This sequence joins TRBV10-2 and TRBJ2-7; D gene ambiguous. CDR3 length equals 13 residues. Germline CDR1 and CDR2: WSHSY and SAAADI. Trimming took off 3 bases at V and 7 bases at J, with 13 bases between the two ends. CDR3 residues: CASSEGEGWEQYV. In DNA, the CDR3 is TGCGCCAGCAGTGAAGGAGAAGGGTGGGAGCAGTACGTC.

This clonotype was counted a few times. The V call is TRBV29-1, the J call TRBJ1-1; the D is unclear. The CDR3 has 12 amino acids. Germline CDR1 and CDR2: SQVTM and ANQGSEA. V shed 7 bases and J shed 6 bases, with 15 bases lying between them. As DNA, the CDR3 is TGCAGCGCCTCGACAAAGGTTTCTGAAGCTTTCTTT. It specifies CSASTKVSEAFF.

CDR3 sequence (DNA): TGTGCCAGCAGTGTTGGGGGGCCAGCAGGGGATACGCAGTATTTT. Translation gives CASSVGGPAGDTQYF. The V gene is TRBV2, the J gene TRBJ2-3, with D perhaps given as TRBD1 or TRBD2 (6 bases each). This CDR3 is built from 15 residues. Germline CDR1 is SNHLY and CDR2 is FYNNEI. V was cut by 4 bases and J by 6 bases, with 17 bases left in between.

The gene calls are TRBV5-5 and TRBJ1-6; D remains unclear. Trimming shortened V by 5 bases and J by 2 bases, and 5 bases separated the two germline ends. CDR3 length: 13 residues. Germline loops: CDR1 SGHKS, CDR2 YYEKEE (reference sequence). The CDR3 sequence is CASSPTYNSPLHF. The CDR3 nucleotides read TGTGCCAGCAGTCCGACCTATAATTCACCCCTCCACTTT.

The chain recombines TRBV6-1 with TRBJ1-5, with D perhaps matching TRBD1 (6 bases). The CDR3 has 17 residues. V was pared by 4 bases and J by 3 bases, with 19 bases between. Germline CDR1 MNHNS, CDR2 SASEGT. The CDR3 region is CASSGVGGPGVNQPQHF. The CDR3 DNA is TGTGCCAGCAGTGGGGTAGGGGGACCAGGGGTCAATCAGCCCCAGCATTTT.

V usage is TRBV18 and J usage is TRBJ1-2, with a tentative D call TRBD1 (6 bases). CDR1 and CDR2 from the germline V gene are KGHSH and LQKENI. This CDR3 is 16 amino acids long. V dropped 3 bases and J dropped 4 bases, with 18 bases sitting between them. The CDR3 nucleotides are TGTGCCAGCTCACCCCCACAGGGCCGGCAAGGCTATGGCTACACCTTC. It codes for CASSPPQGRQGYGYTF.

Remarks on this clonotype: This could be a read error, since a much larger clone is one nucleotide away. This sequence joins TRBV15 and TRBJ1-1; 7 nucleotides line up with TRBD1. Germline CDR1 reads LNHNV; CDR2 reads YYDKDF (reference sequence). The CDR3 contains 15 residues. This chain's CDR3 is CATSRATGMNTEALF. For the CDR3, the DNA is TGTGCCACCAGCAGAGCGACAGGGATGAACACTGAAGCTTTATTT. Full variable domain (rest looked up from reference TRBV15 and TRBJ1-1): DAMVIQNPRYQVTQFGKPVTLSCSQTLNHNVMYWYQQKSSQAPKLLFHYYDKDFNNEADTPDNFQSRRPNTSFCFLDIRSPGLGDTAMYLCATSRATGMNTEALFGQGTRLTVV.

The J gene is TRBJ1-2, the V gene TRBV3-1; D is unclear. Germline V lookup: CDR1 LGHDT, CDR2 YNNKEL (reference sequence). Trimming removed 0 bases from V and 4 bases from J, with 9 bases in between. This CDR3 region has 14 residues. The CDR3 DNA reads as TGTGCCAGCAGCCAAGATACGGAAGTCTATGGCTACACCTTC. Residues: CASSQDTEVYGYTF.

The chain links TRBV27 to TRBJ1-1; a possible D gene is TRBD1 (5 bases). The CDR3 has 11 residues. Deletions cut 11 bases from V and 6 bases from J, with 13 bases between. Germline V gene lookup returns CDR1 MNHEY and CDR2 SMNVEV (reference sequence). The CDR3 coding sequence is TGTGCCTTAGGGGACGGAGCTGAAGCTTTCTTT. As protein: CALGDGAEAFF.